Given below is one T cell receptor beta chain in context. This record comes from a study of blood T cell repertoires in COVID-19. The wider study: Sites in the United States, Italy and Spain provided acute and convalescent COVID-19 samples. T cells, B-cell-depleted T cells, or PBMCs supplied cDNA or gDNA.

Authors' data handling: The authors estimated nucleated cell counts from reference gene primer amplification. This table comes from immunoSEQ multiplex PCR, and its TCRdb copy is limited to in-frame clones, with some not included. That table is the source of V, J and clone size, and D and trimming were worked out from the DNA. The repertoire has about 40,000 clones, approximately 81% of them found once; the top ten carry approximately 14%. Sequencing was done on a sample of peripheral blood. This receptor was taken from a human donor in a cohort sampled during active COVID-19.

The CDR3 region is CASSLEDRGRDTQYF. Here the CDR3 DNA reads TGCGCCAGCAGCTTAGAGGACAGGGGACGAGATACGCAGTATTTT. V and J are TRBV5-1 and TRBJ2-3; 9 nucleotides align to TRBD1. The junction had 6 bases not matched to a gene; V was cut back by 2 bases and J by 5 bases. The length of the CDR3 is 15 residues. The germline CDR1 and CDR2 sequences are SGHRS and YFSETQ.